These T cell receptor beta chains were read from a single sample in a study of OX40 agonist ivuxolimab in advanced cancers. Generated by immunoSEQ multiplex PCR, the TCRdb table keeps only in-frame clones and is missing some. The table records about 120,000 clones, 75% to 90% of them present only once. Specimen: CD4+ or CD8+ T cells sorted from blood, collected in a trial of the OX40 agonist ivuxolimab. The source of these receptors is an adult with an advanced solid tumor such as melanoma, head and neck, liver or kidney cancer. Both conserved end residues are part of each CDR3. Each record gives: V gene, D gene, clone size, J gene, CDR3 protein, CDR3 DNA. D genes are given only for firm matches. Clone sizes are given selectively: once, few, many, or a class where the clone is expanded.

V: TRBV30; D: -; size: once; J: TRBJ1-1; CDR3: CAWSVQGFEAFF; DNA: TGTGCCTGGAGTGTACAGGGTTTTGAAGCTTTCTTT
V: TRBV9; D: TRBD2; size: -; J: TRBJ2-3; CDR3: CASSASGTRSDTQYF; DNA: TGTGCCAGCAGCGCCTCCGGGACTAGGAGTGATACGCAGTATTTT
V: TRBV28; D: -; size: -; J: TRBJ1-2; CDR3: CASSVQNYGYTF; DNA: TGTGCCAGCAGTGTACAGAACTATGGCTACACCTTC
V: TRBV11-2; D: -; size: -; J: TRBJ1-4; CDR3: CASSRVGANEKLFF; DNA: TGTGCCAGCAGCCGGGTTGGGGCTAATGAAAAACTGTTTTTT
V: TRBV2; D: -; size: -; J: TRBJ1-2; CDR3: CASSAGGRGGYGYTF; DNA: TGTGCCAGCAGTGCCGGGGGTCGGGGTGGCTATGGCTACACCTTC
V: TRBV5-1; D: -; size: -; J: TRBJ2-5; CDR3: CASRKAYDQETQYF; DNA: TGCGCCAGCAGAAAAGCGTACGACCAAGAGACCCAGTACTTC
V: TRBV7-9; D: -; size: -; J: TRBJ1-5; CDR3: CASSLALGQINQPQHF; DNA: TGTGCCAGCAGCTTAGCGCTGGGTCAGATCAATCAGCCCCAGCATTTT
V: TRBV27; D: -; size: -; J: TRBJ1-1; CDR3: CASSLSAGVVGAFF; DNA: TGTGCCAGCAGTTTATCAGCAGGGGTTGTCGGAGCTTTCTTT
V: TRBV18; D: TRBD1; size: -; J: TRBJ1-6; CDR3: CASSPLTGGRDSPLHF; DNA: TGTGCCAGCTCACCACTAACAGGGGGCAGGGATTCACCCCTCCACTTT
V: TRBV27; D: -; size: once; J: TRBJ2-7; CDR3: CASSSRGSNYEQYF; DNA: TGTGCCAGCAGTTCACGGGGTTCCAACTACGAGCAGTACTTC
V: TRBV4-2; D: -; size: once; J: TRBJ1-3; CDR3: CASSQEERHFSGNTIYF; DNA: TGTGCCAGCAGCCAAGAAGAAAGACACTTCTCTGGAAACACCATATATTTT
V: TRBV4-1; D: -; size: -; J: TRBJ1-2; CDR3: CASSQRYGYTF; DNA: TGCGCCAGCAGCCAGAGGTATGGCTACACCTTC
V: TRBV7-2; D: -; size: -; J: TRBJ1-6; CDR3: CASSLGVLRSPLHF; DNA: TGTGCCAGCAGCTTAGGGGTCCTACGGTCACCCCTCCACTTT
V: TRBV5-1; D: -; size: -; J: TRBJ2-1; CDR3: CASSLDNYEQFF; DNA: TGCGCCAGCAGCTTGGATAACTATGAGCAGTTCTTC
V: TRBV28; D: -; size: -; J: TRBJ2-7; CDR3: CASSLRDPAEQYF; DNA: TGTGCCAGCAGTTTACGGGACCCGGCCGAGCAGTACTTC
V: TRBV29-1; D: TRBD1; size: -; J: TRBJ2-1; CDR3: CSVRRDRGLNEQFF; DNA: TGCAGCGTTCGTCGGGACAGGGGTTTGAATGAGCAGTTCTTC
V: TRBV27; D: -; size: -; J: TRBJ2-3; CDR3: CASSPLGGRGTDTQYF; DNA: TGTGCCAGCAGTCCCTTGGGGGGTCGGGGGACAGATACGCAGTATTTT
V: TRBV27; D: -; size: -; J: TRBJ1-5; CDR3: CASSLSMAGSQPQHF; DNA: TGTGCCAGCAGTTTATCGATGGCAGGGAGTCAGCCCCAGCATTTT
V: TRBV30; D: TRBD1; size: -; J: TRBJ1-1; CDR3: CAWSVASGGNTEAFF; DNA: TGTGCCTGGAGTGTAGCGTCAGGGGGGAACACTGAAGCTTTCTTT
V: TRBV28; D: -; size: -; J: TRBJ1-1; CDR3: CASSLSQGTTEAFF; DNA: TGTGCCAGCAGTTTATCTCAGGGAACCACTGAAGCTTTCTTT
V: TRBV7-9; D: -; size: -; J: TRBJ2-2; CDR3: CASSLTRVTGELFF; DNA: TGTGCCAGCAGCTTAACCAGGGTCACCGGGGAGCTGTTTTTT
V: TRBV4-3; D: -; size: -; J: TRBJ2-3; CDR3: CASSQDGWGSDTQYF; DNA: TGCGCCAGCAGCCAAGATGGGTGGGGTTCAGATACGCAGTATTTT
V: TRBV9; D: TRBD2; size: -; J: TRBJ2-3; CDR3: CASSLLAGSTDTQYF; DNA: TGTGCCAGCAGCTTACTAGCGGGGAGCACAGATACGCAGTATTTT
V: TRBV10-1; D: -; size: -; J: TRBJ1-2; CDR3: CASSESSFYGYTF; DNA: TGCGCCAGCAGTGAATCTTCCTTCTATGGCTACACCTTC
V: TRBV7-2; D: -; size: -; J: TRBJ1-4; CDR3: CASSSTGTTNEKLFF; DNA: TGTGCCAGCAGCTCAACAGGGACAACTAATGAAAAACTGTTTTTT
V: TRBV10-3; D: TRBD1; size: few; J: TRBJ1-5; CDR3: CAIRDRVNQPQHF; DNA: TGTGCCATCAGAGACAGGGTTAATCAGCCCCAGCATTTT
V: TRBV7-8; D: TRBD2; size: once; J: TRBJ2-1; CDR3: CASRPSGGFSEQFF; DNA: TGTGCCAGCAGGCCTAGCGGGGGCTTCAGTGAGCAGTTCTTC
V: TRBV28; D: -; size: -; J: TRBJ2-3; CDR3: CASMVAADTQYF; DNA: TGTGCCAGCATGGTAGCGGCAGATACGCAGTATTTT
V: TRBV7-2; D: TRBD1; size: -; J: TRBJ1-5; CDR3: CASSQRGQLYQPQHF; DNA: TGTGCCAGCAGCCAGCGGGGACAGCTTTATCAGCCCCAGCATTTT
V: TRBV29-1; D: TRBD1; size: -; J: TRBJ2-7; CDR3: CSVTGTGGYEQYF; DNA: TGCAGCGTTACCGGGACAGGGGGCTACGAGCAGTACTTC
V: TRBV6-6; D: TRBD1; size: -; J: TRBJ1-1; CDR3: CASSHRQGAAEAFF; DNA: TGTGCCAGCAGTCATCGACAGGGGGCGGCTGAAGCTTTCTTT
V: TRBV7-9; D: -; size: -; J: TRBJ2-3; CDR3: CASSALVGRYTQYF; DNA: TGTGCCAGCAGCGCTCTCGTGGGGCGATATACGCAGTATTTT
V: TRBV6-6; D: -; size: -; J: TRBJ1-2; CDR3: CASSYSGGIGGYTF; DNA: TGTGCCAGCAGTTACTCCGGCGGCATTGGGGGCTACACCTTC
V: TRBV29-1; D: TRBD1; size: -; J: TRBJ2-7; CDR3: CSVVGQGVSEQYF; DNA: TGCAGCGTTGTGGGACAGGGGGTGTCCGAGCAGTACTTC
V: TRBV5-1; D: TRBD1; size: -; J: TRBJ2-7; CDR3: CASSSPDRESEQYF; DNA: TGCGCCAGCAGCTCCCCGGACAGGGAAAGCGAGCAGTACTTC
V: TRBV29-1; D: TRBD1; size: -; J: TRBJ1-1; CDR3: CSGRDSHTEAFF; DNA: TGCAGCGGCCGGGACAGTCACACTGAAGCTTTCTTT